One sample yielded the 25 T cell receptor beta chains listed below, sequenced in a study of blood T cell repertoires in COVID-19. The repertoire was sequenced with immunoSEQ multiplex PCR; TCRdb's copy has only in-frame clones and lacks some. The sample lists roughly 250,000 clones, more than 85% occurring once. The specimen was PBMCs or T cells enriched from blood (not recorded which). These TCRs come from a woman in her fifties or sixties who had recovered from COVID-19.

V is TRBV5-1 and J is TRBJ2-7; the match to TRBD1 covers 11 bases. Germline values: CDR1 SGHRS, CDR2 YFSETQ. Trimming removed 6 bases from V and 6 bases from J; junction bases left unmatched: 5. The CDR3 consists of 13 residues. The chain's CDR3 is CASTGQGAREQYF. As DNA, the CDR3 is TGCGCCAGCACCGGACAGGGGGCACGCGAGCAGTACTTC.

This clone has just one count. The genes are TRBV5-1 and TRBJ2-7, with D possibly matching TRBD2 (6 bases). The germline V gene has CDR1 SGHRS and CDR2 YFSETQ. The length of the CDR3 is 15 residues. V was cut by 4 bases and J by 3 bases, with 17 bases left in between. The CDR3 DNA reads TGCGCCAGCAGCCGACTAGGCGGTGGTGGCTACGAGCAGTACTTC. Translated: CASSRLGGGGYEQYF.

The CDR3 loop reads CASSVGGGPYEQYF. DNA of the CDR3: TGCGCCAGCAGTGTTGGGGGGGGTCCCTACGAGCAGTACTTC. The chain combines TRBV10-2 with TRBJ2-7; 7 bases map to TRBD2. The CDR3 runs to 14 residues. Trimming at V came to 4 bases and at J to 2 bases, leaving 5 bases not matched to a gene. Germline CDR1 reads WSHSY; CDR2 reads SAAADI.

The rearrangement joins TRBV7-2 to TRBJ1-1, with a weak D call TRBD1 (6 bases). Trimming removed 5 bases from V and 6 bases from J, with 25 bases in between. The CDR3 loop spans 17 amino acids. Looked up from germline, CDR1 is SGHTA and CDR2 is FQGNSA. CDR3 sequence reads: CASSTRRNGGRDAEAFF. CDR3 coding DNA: TGTGCCAGCAGCACTAGGAGGAATGGGGGCAGGGACGCTGAAGCTTTCTTT.

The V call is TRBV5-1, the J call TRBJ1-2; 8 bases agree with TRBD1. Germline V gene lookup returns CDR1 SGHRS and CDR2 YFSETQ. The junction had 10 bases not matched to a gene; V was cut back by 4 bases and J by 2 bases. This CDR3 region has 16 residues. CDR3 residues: CASSARNRGGNYGYTF. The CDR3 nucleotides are TGCGCCAGCAGCGCCCGAAACAGGGGGGGAAACTATGGCTACACCTTC.

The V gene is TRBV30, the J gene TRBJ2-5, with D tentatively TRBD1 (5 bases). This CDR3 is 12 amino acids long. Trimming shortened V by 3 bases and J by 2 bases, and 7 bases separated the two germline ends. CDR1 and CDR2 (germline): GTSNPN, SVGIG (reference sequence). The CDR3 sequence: CAWSPGQETQYF. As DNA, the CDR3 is TGTGCCTGGAGCCCAGGGCAAGAGACCCAGTACTTC.

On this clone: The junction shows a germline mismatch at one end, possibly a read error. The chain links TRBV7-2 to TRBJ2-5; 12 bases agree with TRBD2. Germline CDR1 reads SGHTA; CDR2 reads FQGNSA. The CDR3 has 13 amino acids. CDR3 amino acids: CASSPVGTSGLHF. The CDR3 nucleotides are TGTGCCAGCAGCCCGGTGGGGACTAGCGGGCTTCACTTC.

The chain's CDR3 is CASRSGTSGRAETQYF. In nucleotides, the CDR3 is TGTGCCAGCAGGTCCGGGACTAGCGGGAGGGCTGAGACCCAGTACTTC. The V call is TRBV7-6, the J call TRBJ2-5, with 16 bases that match TRBD2. CDR1 is SGHVS, CDR2 FNYEAQ, per germline. The CDR3 contains 16 residues. The J segment lost 5 bases and the V segment lost 6 bases, leaving 6 bases of the junction unmatched. Full variable domain (outside the CDR3, taken from reference TRBV7-6 and TRBJ2-5): GAGVSQSPRYKVTKRGQDVALRCDPISGHVSLYWYRQALGQGPEFLTYFNYEAQQDKSGLPNDRFSAERPEGSISTLTIQRTEQRDSAMYRCASRSGTSGRAETQYFGPGTRLLVL.

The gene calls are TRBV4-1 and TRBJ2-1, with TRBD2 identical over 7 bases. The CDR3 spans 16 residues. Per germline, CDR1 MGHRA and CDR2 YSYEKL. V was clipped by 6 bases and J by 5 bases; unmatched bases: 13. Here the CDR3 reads CASRKVGSGAHNEQFF. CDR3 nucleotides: TGCGCCAGCAGAAAGGTAGGAAGCGGGGCCCACAATGAGCAGTTCTTC.

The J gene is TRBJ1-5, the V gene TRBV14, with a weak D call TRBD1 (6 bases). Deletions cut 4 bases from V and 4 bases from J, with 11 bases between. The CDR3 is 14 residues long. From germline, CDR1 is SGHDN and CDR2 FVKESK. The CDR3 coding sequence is TGTGCCAGCAGCCCCACAGGGATGAATCAGCCCCAGCATTTT. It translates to CASSPTGMNQPQHF.

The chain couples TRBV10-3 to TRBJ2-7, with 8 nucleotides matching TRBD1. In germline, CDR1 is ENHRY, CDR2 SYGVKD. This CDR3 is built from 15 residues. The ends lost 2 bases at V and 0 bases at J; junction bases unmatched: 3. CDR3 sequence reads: CAISERTGSSYEQYF. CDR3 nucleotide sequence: TGTGCCATCAGTGAGAGGACAGGGAGCTCCTACGAGCAGTACTTC.

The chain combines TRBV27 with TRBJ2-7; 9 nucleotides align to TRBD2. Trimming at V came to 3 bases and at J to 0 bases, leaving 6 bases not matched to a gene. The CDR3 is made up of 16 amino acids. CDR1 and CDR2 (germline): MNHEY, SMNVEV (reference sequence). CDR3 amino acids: CASSFLSGSRSYEQYF. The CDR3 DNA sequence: TGTGCCAGCAGTTTCCTTAGCGGGAGTCGCTCCTACGAGCAGTACTTC.

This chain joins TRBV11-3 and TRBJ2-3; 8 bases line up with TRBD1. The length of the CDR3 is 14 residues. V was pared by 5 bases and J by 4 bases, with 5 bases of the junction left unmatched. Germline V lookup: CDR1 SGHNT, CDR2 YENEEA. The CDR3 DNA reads TGTGCCAGCAGCACAGGACAGGGTTCAGATACGCAGTATTTT. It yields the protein CASSTGQGSDTQYF.

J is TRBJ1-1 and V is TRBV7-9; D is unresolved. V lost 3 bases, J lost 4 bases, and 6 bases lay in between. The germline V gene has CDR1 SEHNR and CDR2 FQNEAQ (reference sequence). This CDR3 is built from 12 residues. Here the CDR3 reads CASSFSGTEAFF. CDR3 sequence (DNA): TGTGCCAGCAGCTTTTCAGGCACTGAAGCTTTCTTT.

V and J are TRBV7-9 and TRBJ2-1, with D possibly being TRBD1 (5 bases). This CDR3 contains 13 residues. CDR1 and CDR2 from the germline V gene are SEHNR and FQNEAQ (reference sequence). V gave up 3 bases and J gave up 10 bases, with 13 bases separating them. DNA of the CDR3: TGTGCCAGCAGCTTGGGCAGGGTCGGGGAGCAGTTCTTC. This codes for CASSLGRVGEQFF.

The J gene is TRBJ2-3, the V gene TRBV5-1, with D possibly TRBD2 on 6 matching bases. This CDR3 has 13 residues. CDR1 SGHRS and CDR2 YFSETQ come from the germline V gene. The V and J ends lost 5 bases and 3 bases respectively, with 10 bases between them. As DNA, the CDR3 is TGCGCCAGCAGTCGGAGGGTAACAGATACGCAGTATTTT. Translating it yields CASSRRVTDTQYF.

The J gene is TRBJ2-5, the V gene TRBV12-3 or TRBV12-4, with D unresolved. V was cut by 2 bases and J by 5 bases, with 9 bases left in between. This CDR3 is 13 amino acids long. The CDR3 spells CASSLIIEETQYF. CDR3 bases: TGTGCCAGCAGTTTAATAATTGAGGAGACCCAGTACTTC.

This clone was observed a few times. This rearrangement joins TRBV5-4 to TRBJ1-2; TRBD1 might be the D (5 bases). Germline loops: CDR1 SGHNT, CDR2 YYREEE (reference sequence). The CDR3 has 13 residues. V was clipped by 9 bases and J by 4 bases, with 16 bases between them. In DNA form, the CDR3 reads TGTGCCACCAGGTGGGGGACTGGCTATGGCTACACCTTC. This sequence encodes CATRWGTGYGYTF.

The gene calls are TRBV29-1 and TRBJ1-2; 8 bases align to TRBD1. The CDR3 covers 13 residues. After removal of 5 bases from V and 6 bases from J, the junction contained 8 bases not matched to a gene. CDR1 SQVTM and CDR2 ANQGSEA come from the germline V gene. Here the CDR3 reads CSVYETGENGYTF. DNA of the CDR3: TGCAGCGTTTACGAGACAGGGGAGAATGGCTACACCTTC.

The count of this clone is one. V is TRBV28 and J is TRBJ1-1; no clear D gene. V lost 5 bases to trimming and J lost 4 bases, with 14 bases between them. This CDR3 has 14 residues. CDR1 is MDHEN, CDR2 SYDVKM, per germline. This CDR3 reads CASSQTQGGTEAFF. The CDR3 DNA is TGTGCCAGCAGTCAAACCCAAGGCGGCACTGAAGCTTTCTTT. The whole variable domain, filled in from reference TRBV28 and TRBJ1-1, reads DVKVTQSSRYLVKRTGEKVFLECVQDMDHENMFWYRQDPGLGLRLIYFSYDVKMKEKGDIPEGYSVSREKKERFSLILESASTNQTSMYLCASSQTQGGTEAFFGQGTRLTVV.

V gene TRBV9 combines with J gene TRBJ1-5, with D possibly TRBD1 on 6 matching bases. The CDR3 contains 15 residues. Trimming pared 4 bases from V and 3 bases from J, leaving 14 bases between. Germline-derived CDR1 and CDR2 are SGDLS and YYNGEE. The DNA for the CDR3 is TGTGCCAGCAGCCCCCAAGGGGGAAACAATCAGCCCCAGCATTTT. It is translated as CASSPQGGNNQPQHF.

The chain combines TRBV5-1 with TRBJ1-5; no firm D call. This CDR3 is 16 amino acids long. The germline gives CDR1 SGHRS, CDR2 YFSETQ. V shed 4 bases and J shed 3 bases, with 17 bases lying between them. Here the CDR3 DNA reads TGCGCCAGCAGCCCGGGTGAGTTGCTACACAATCAGCCCCAGCATTTT. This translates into CASSPGELLHNQPQHF.

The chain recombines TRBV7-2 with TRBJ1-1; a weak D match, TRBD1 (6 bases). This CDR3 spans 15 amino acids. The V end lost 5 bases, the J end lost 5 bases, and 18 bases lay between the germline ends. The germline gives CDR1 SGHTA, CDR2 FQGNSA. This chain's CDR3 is CASSLTAGVETEAFF. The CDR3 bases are TGTGCCAGCAGCCTAACAGCAGGGGTTGAAACTGAAGCTTTCTTT.

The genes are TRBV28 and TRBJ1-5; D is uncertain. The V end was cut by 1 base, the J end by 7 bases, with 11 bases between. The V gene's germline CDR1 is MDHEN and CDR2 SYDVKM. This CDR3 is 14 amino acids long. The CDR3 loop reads CASSLSLAVQPQHF. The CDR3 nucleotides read TGTGCCAGCAGTTTATCCCTGGCCGTACAGCCCCAGCATTTT.

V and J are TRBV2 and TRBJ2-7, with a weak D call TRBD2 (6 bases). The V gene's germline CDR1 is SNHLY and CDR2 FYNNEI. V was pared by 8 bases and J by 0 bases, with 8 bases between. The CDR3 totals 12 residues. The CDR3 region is CASLGGSYEQYF. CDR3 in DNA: TGTGCCAGCCTGGGGGGCTCCTACGAGCAGTACTTC.